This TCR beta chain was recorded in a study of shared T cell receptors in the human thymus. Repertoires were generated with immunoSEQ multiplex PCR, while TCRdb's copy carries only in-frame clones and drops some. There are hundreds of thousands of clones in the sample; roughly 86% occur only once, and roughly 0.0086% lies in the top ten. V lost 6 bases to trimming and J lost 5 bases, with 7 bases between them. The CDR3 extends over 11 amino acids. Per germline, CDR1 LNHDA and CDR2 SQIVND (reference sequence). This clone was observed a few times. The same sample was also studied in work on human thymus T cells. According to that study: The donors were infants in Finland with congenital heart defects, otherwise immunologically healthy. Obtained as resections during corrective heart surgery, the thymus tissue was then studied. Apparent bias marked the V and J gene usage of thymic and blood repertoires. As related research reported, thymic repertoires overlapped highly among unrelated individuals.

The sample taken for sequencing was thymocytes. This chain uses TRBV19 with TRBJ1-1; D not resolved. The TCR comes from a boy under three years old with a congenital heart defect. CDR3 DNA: TGTGCCAGTAGGATCGGGACTGAAGCTTTCTTT. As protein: CASRIGTEAFF.